This TCR beta chain was captured by sequencing in a study of EBV T-cell therapy then PD-1 blockade in nasopharyngeal carcinoma. V dropped 4 bases and J dropped 0 bases, with 10 bases sitting between them. Germline CDR1 reads SGHVS; CDR2 reads FNYEAQ. The CDR3 totals 14 residues. Treatment denoted: AdE1-LMPpoly-expanded autologous EBV-specific T-cell therapy followed by anti-PD-1 nivolumab. Measured with immunoSEQ multiplex PCR; TCRdb has only the in-frame clones, and not every one. The table records 22,000 or so clones, about 79% of them present only once. In the case of this clone: Its antigen is still unknown.

The V gene is TRBV7-6, the J gene TRBJ2-7, with a possible D match to TRBD2 (6 bases). This TCR was sampled from a man between 40 and 49 years old with nasopharyngeal carcinoma. The specimen was CD8+ T cells from blood, collected at day -245 from a patient whose treatment included autologous EBV-specific T cells and nivolumab. The CDR3 bases are TGTGCCAGCAGCTCCCGACTAGGCTCCTACGAGCAGTACTTC. Translating it yields CASSSRLGSYEQYF.